These T cell receptor beta chains were read from a single sample in a study of blood T cell repertoires in COVID-19. The table came from immunoSEQ multiplex PCR; TCRdb's copy has only in-frame clones and leaves some out. The sample lists under 300,000 clones; roughly 90% were seen once. Sequenced material: PBMCs or T cells enriched from blood (not recorded which). These receptor sequences come from a woman aged 25 to 39 who had recovered from COVID-19. Both conserved end residues are part of each CDR3. D genes are given only for firm matches. Not all rows give a size; the values are once, few, many and, for expanded clones, a class.

v_call	d_call	j_call	clone_size	cdr3_aa	cdr3_nt
TRBV18	-	TRBJ1-1	-	CASSPPRERLRSEAFF	TGTGCCAGCTCACCACCAAGGGAGAGGCTACGATCTGAAGCTTTCTTT
TRBV18	-	TRBJ1-4	-	CASSPGGEKLFF	TGTGCCAGCTCACCAGGAGGTGAAAAACTGTTTTTT
TRBV19	-	TRBJ1-5	-	CASSRRTGRFRNQPQHF	TGTGCCAGTAGTAGAAGAACAGGGCGGTTCCGCAATCAGCCCCAGCATTTT
TRBV9	TRBD2	TRBJ2-1	-	CASSVDPVRRGGRDEQFF	TGTGCCAGCAGCGTAGACCCCGTTAGGCGGGGGGGCAGGGATGAGCAGTTCTTC
TRBV7-8	-	TRBJ2-7	once	CASSRLSGSGEQYF	TGTGCCAGCAGCCGGTTGTCCGGGTCGGGGGAGCAGTACTTC
TRBV19	-	TRBJ1-5	-	CASSIGRDRRQPQHF	TGTGCCAGTAGTATAGGGAGGGATCGACGCCAGCCCCAGCATTTT
TRBV30	-	TRBJ2-2	-	CAWSRTGELFF	TGTGCCTGGAGCCGCACCGGGGAGCTGTTTTTT
TRBV11-2	TRBD1	TRBJ2-5	-	CASSSITGTGIGETQYF	TGTGCCAGCAGCTCCATAACCGGGACAGGGATCGGAGAGACCCAGTACTTC
TRBV10-2	TRBD1	TRBJ2-7	-	CASSRGTGSSGYEQYF	TGCGCCAGCAGTAGAGGGACAGGGAGCTCGGGCTACGAGCAGTACTTC
TRBV6-5	TRBD1	TRBJ2-7	once	CASSSRRTGDTYEQYF	TGTGCCAGCAGTTCCCGCCGGACAGGGGATACCTACGAGCAGTACTTC
TRBV11-3	TRBD1	TRBJ2-7	-	CASSLAVTGVGGEQYF	TGTGCCAGCAGCTTAGCCGTGACAGGGGTTGGGGGCGAGCAGTACTTC
TRBV7-9	-	TRBJ2-4	-	CASSLSGTWYNIQYF	TGTGCCAGCAGCTTATCCGGGACATGGTATAACATTCAGTACTTC
TRBV11-1	-	TRBJ1-1	-	CASSPTEGPTEAFF	TGTGCCAGCAGCCCCACGGAGGGACCCACTGAAGCTTTCTTT
TRBV28	-	TRBJ1-6	-	CASHMGRTFSYNSPLHF	TGTGCCAGCCATATGGGGCGGACGTTTAGTTATAATTCACCCCTCCACTTT
TRBV18	-	TRBJ1-3	-	CASSPTTASGNTIYF	TGTGCCAGCTCACCAACGACAGCCTCTGGAAACACCATATATTTT
TRBV19	-	TRBJ1-4	-	CASSLLTGLSTNEKLFF	TGTGCCAGTAGTCTGCTGACAGGCCTTTCAACTAATGAAAAACTGTTTTTT
TRBV7-3	TRBD2	TRBJ2-2	-	CASSLTGTTNTGELFF	TGTGCCAGCAGCTTAACGGGGACTACGAACACCGGGGAGCTGTTTTTT
TRBV5-6	-	TRBJ2-3	-	CASSEHGTQYF	TGTGCCAGCAGCGAGCATGGTACGCAGTATTTT